The text below deals with one TCR beta chain. The entry originates in a study of T cell clones after liver transplantation. Study-level information: Post-transplant blood was tracked for graft-donor-reactive T cell clones identified in a pre-transplant mixed lymphocyte reaction.

V shed 6 bases, J shed 7 bases, and the junction held 12 bases outside the gene matches. In germline, CDR1 is MNHNY, CDR2 SVGAGI (reference sequence). This CDR3 is 15 amino acids long. The data were produced by immunoSEQ multiplex PCR, yet TCRdb's version contains in-frame clones alone and is incomplete. Of about 80,000 clones detected, roughly 80% appear once; the ten largest clones hold around 0.5%. The chain links TRBV6-6 to TRBJ1-5; 7 nucleotides match TRBD1. Sequenced material: CD4+ T cells from blood, taken 45 to 46 months after liver transplant. This clonotype was obtained from a human patient who received a liver transplant. These T cells may partly come from the graft donor. The CDR3 loop reads CASRPQGDSVQPQHF. The CDR3 DNA follows: TGTGCCAGCAGACCTCAGGGGGATAGTGTGCAGCCCCAGCATTTT.